Each of the 21 T cell receptor beta chains below was sequenced from the same sample in a study of neurological immune-mediated disorders. Via MiXCR, TCRdb re-called the 5' RACE reads, giving one row per CDR3 protein. The table shows almost 30,000 distinct CDR3 sequences, with 9% to 13% occurring only once. Sequences were obtained from PBMCs. These TCRs come from a woman aged 60-75 years in good health.

In this sample, this clonotype turned up many times. The chain carries TRBV20-1 and TRBJ2-7; 8 positions agree with TRBD1. The germline V gene has CDR1 DFQATT and CDR2 SNEGSKA (reference sequence). The CDR3 is made up of 15 amino acids. The J segment lost 1 base and the V segment lost 5 bases, leaving 10 bases of the junction unmatched. For the CDR3, the DNA is TGCAGTGCTTGTTCCCGGGACAGGAGTTCCTACGAGCAGTACTTC. It codes for CSACSRDRSSYEQYF.

This clonotype was seen repeatedly, ten times or more. The chain has TRBV5-1 and TRBJ2-1; 9 bases are a match to TRBD2. CDR1 is SGHRS, CDR2 YFSETQ, per germline. The CDR3 has 15 residues. Losses at the gene ends were 4 bases for V and 3 bases for J; bases not matched to a gene: 5. The CDR3 spells CASSVIAGDYNEQFF. CDR3 in DNA: TGCGCCAGCAGCGTTATAGCGGGGGACTACAATGAGCAGTTCTTC.

This clonotype was seen ten or more times. The V and J genes are TRBV21-1 and TRBJ2-7; TRBD2 reflects the table's D call only, with no check against the DNA. TRBV21-1 is classified as a pseudogene. The CDR3 runs to 16 residues. The CDR3 nucleotides are TGTGCCAGCAGCAAAGCGGGGGGTCCTCCCCCTTACGAGCAGTACTTC. This gives the protein CASSKAGGPPPYEQYF.

This clonotype was seen ten or more times. The J gene is TRBJ2-5, the V gene TRBV7-7; unclear D gene. CDR1 is SSHAT, CDR2 FNYEAQ, per germline (reference sequence). This CDR3 is built from 15 residues. V lost 5 bases, J lost 4 bases, and 17 bases lay in between. In DNA, the CDR3 is TGTGCCAGCAGCCAGGAAGGCTCAGGACGAGAGACCCAGTACTTC. Translated, it gives CASSQEGSGRETQYF.

This chain links TRBV6-2 or TRBV6-3 with TRBJ1-1; D unclear. The CDR3 contains 16 residues. V lost 4 bases, J lost 0 bases, and 15 bases lay in between. Per the germline V gene, CDR1 is MNHEY and CDR2 is SVGEGT. CDR3 bases: TGTGCCAGCAGTTCCGCCCCGGGGAGCGTGAACACTGAAGCTTTCTTT. This codes for CASSSAPGSVNTEAFF.

This clonotype was counted at least ten times. J is TRBJ1-2 and V is TRBV19; D unresolved. V was clipped by 4 bases and J by 0 bases, with 3 bases between them. Germline V lookup: CDR1 LNHDA, CDR2 SQIVND (reference sequence). This CDR3 has 12 amino acids. CDR3 DNA: TGTGCCAGTAGTAGGTCTAACTATGGCTACACCTTC. It yields the protein CASSRSNYGYTF.

This clonotype was detected ten times or more. The rearrangement uses TRBV7-9 and TRBJ2-3, with 14 bases identical to TRBD2. The trim removed 4 bases at V and 1 base at J, leaving 1 base unmatched. Germline V gene sequence: CDR1 SEHNR, CDR2 FQNEAQ (reference sequence). The CDR3 totals 16 residues. The CDR3 reads CASSWGLAGGTDTQYF. CDR3 sequence (DNA): TGTGCCAGCAGCTGGGGACTAGCGGGGGGCACAGATACGCAGTATTTT.

Ten or more counts support this clonotype. V gene TRBV6-5 combines with J gene TRBJ2-6; TRBD1 is a possible D gene (6 bases). Trimming removed 6 bases at V and 0 bases at J, with 15 bases between. Germline CDR1 reads MNHEY; CDR2 reads SVGAGI. This CDR3 comprises 17 residues. The CDR3 is CASRSGTFSSGANVLTF. The CDR3 nucleotides read TGTGCCAGCAGGTCCGGGACATTCTCCTCTGGGGCCAACGTCCTGACTTTC.

This clonotype has a count of ten or more. The V call is TRBV3-1, the J call TRBJ1-5; D gene unclear. The CDR3 is made up of 13 amino acids. V was shortened by 6 bases and J by 0 bases, with 6 bases between the two germline ends. The germline CDR1 and CDR2 sequences are LGHDT and YNNKEL (reference sequence). This CDR3 is CASSLYSNQPQHF. The CDR3 bases are TGTGCCAGCAGTCTTTATAGCAATCAGCCCCAGCATTTT.

There are many counts of this clonotype. V and J are TRBV6-5 and TRBJ2-7; D gene ambiguous. The CDR3 sequence is 14 residues long. Per the germline V gene, CDR1 is MNHEY and CDR2 is SVGAGI. The ends were cut back, 0 bases at V and 4 bases at J, with 10 bases in the middle. CDR3 DNA: TGTGCCAGCAGTTACTCGGCCGGCCAGTACGAGCAGTACTTC. Translation gives CASSYSAGQYEQYF.

This clonotype came up many times. The chain has TRBV18 and TRBJ2-7; 7 nucleotides match TRBD1. Trimming removed 3 bases from V and 8 bases from J; junction bases left unmatched: 13. Germline V gives CDR1 KGHSH, CDR2 LQKENI. This CDR3 is 15 amino acids long. The CDR3 here is CASSPGTETGFKQYF. The CDR3 DNA follows: TGTGCCAGCTCACCCGGGACAGAAACAGGGTTTAAGCAGTACTTC.

The V gene is TRBV5-5, the J gene TRBJ2-5; no reliable D call. The length of the CDR3 is 14 residues. Trimming cost V 4 bases and J 4 bases, with 14 bases left between them. Looked up from germline, CDR1 is SGHKS and CDR2 is YYEKEE (reference sequence). The CDR3 DNA reads as TGTGCCAGCAGCCAACCCGGACGGCCAGAGACCCAGTACTTC. Its translation is CASSQPGRPETQYF.

This clonotype has ten or more counts. The chain joins TRBV20-1 to TRBJ2-3; a possible D gene is TRBD2 (6 bases). V lost 1 base, J lost 0 bases, and 17 bases lay in between. Germline loops: CDR1 DFQATT, CDR2 SNEGSKA (reference sequence). There are 17 residues in the CDR3. The chain's CDR3 is CSARVLRGVGSTDTQYF. CDR3 coding DNA: TGCAGTGCTAGAGTTTTGCGCGGGGTGGGCAGCACAGATACGCAGTATTTT.

This clonotype was counted at least ten times. The chain is built from TRBV5-1 and TRBJ1-2; 7 bases map to TRBD1. The junction had 8 bases not matched to a gene; V was cut back by 0 bases and J by 3 bases. This CDR3 is 16 amino acids long. The germline V gene encodes CDR1 SGHRS and CDR2 YFSETQ. CDR3 DNA sequence: TGCGCCAGCAGCTTGGCCAAGGCAGGGGGTTACTATGGCTACACCTTC. Its protein is CASSLAKAGGYYGYTF.

The sample holds a few counts of this clonotype. V and J are TRBV5-1 and TRBJ2-3; weak D call: TRBD2 (5 bases). Germline V gene data show CDR1 as SGHRS and CDR2 as YFSETQ. V gave up 0 bases and J gave up 2 bases, with 7 bases separating them. This CDR3 contains 14 residues. This chain's CDR3 is CASSLGTVTDTQYF. Here the CDR3 DNA reads TGCGCCAGCAGCTTGGGGACTGTCACAGATACGCAGTATTTT.

Many counts were recorded for this clonotype. The chain uses TRBV6-5 and TRBJ2-7; D remains unclear. The V gene lost 6 bases and the J gene lost 3 bases, with 6 bases spanning the gap. The CDR3 runs 11 residues. The V gene's germline CDR1 is MNHEY and CDR2 SVGAGI. The CDR3 DNA reads as TGTGCCAGCAGCCGCGGCTACGAGCAGTACTTC. Protein product: CASSRGYEQYF.

This clonotype appeared many times. V and J are TRBV6-5 and TRBJ1-1; D is uncertain. Germline-derived CDR1 and CDR2 are MNHEY and SVGAGI. The CDR3 spans 14 residues. Trimming pared 5 bases from V and 0 bases from J, leaving 10 bases between. The CDR3 DNA reads TGTGCCAGCAGTCCCCTGGCGATGAACACTGAAGCTTTCTTT. Its protein is CASSPLAMNTEAFF.

This clonotype was detected many times. The genes are TRBV20-1 and TRBJ2-5; D unresolved. The germline V gene has CDR1 DFQATT and CDR2 SNEGSKA (reference sequence). Between the trimmed V and J ends, which lost 7 bases and 1 base, there was a span of 13 bases. This CDR3 is 13 amino acids long. The CDR3 spells CSGFFRTQETQYF. In DNA form, the CDR3 reads TGCAGTGGATTCTTCCGAACCCAAGAGACCCAGTACTTC.

This clonotype was seen repeatedly, ten times or more. The chain carries TRBV4-1 and TRBJ2-1; D is unresolved. CDR3 size: 13 residues. The germline V and J ends were trimmed by 1 base and 13 bases, with 14 bases remaining between them. Germline V gives CDR1 MGHRA, CDR2 YSYEKL. The CDR3 nucleotides are TGCGCCAGCAGCCAAGCTATTCCTGATCCCCAGTTCTTC. Residues: CASSQAIPDPQFF.

The chain couples TRBV4-2 to TRBJ2-7; D not resolved. The CDR3 runs to 13 residues. Germline V lookup: CDR1 LGHNA, CDR2 YNFKEQ. Trimming took off 0 bases at V and 4 bases at J, with 7 bases between the two ends. CDR3 sequence: CASSQEGKYEQYF. CDR3 sequence (DNA): TGTGCCAGCAGCCAAGAAGGAAAGTACGAGCAGTACTTC.

This clonotype was counted between two and nine times. This rearrangement joins TRBV12-3 or TRBV12-4 to TRBJ2-7; TRBD1 agrees at 7 bases. The CDR3 consists of 15 residues. V trimming: 5 bases; J trimming: 3 bases; junction bases outside the gene matches: 10. The CDR3 loop is CASSVVTGANYEQYF. The CDR3 DNA is TGTGCCAGCAGTGTCGTTACAGGGGCAAACTACGAGCAGTACTTC.